A single T cell receptor beta chain is shown here with its context. What it binds is not known. Both 60 Vbeta primers and 13 Jbeta primers went into the PCR. The assay was immunoSEQ multiplex PCR, and TCRdb's table has in-frame clones only and misses some. This sample has some 92,000 clones, with 79% found just once. The data are from a study of cytomegalovirus exposure and HLA in healthy donors. Background on the study: The early release's HLA-typed donors yielded approximately 81 million unique TCRs.

Study-wide results and limits: Later on, a genetic analysis was performed. It linked a missense variant in DCLRE1C with V- and J-gene trimming of TCR beta.

Trimming left V 4 bases short and J 1 base short, with 7 bases between. Germline assignment: CDR1 LNHDA and CDR2 SQIVND (reference sequence). This CDR3 contains 14 residues. The specimen was PBMCs. This TCR derives from a man aged 25-40 years in good health and CMV-seronegative. J is TRBJ1-4 and V is TRBV19; TRBD1 is a possible D gene (5 bases). For the CDR3, the DNA is TGTGCCAGTAGTAATCAGGGAACTAATGAAAAACTGTTTTTT. It is translated as CASSNQGTNEKLFF.